The next 10 T cell receptor beta chains were all read from a single sample in a study of cytomegalovirus exposure and HLA in healthy donors. Produced via immunoSEQ multiplex PCR; TCRdb's table is partial and in-frame only. The sample holds some 76,000 clones, about 94% seen once. The sample comprised PBMCs. The receptors shown here come from a woman under 30 in good health and CMV-seronegative.

This chain uses TRBV6-1 with TRBJ2-5, with D possibly being TRBD1 (5 bases). V lost 4 bases and J 3 bases, leaving 9 bases between the germline ends. The CDR3 runs 13 residues. Germline V lookup: CDR1 MNHNS, CDR2 SASEGT. In DNA, the CDR3 is TGTGCCAGCAGTGTTCGCAGGGAAGAGACCCAGTACTTC. This translates into CASSVRREETQYF.

This clone has just one count. The rearrangement links TRBV7-2 to TRBJ2-5, with D uncertain. Deletions cut 6 bases from V and 3 bases from J, with 5 bases between. This CDR3 is built from 11 residues. Germline V CDR1 and CDR2: SGHTA, FQGNSA. CDR3 protein: CASSPKETQYF. The CDR3 nucleotides are TGTGCCAGCAGTCCAAAAGAGACCCAGTACTTC.

The chain carries TRBV28 and TRBJ1-1; D is possibly TRBD1 (5 bases). CDR3 size: 15 residues. V was clipped by 2 bases and J by 1 base, with 11 bases between them. Germline values: CDR1 MDHEN, CDR2 SYDVKM. DNA for the CDR3: TGTGCCAGCAGTTTACCACAGGCCTCGAACACTGAAGCTTTCTTT. Translated: CASSLPQASNTEAFF. Filled out from reference TRBV28 and TRBJ1-1, the complete variable domain reads DVKVTQSSRYLVKRTGEKVFLECVQDMDHENMFWYRQDPGLGLRLIYFSYDVKMKEKGDIPEGYSVSREKKERFSLILESASTNQTSMYLCASSLPQASNTEAFFGQGTRLTVV.

The chain uses TRBV2 and TRBJ2-1, with TRBD2 matching 14 bases. J was trimmed by 4 bases and V by 6 bases; bases with no gene match: 5. The CDR3 extends over 16 amino acids. Germline CDR1 SNHLY, CDR2 FYNNEI. The DNA of the CDR3 is TGTGCCAGCAGCGGGACTAGCGGGAGTTCTTACAATGAGCAGTTCTTC. Translation: CASSGTSGSSYNEQFF.

This chain uses TRBV5-1 with TRBJ2-2; 7 bases fit TRBD1. The V gene end was trimmed by 1 base and the J gene end by 2 bases; junction bases not matched to a gene: 5. There are 16 residues in the CDR3. CDR1 is SGHRS, CDR2 YFSETQ, per germline. As DNA, the CDR3 is TGCGCCAGCAGCTTGCGTGGACAGGCCAACACCGGGGAGCTGTTTTTT. This codes for CASSLRGQANTGELFF.

Turning to this clone: Germline is not matched at one junction end, which may reflect a read error. The CDR3 bases are TGTGCCAGGAGTGGGGTATCCTCACTAGGCTACACCTTC. Translating gives CARSGVSSLGYTF. The chain is built from TRBV2 and TRBJ1-2; D not certain. The CDR3 consists of 13 residues. Germline CDR1 and CDR2: SNHLY and FYNNEI.

V gene TRBV28 combines with J gene TRBJ2-5, with a weak D call TRBD2 (5 bases). The CDR3 consists of 14 residues. V was shortened by 6 bases and J by 5 bases, with 16 bases between the two germline ends. Germline lookup yields CDR1 MDHEN and CDR2 SYDVKM. The CDR3 reads CASSFLGESETQYF. For the CDR3, the DNA is TGTGCCAGCAGCTTCCTGGGAGAGTCGGAGACCCAGTACTTC. Looking up the rest from reference TRBV28 and TRBJ2-5 gives the full variable domain: DVKVTQSSRYLVKRTGEKVFLECVQDMDHENMFWYRQDPGLGLRLIYFSYDVKMKEKGDIPEGYSVSREKKERFSLILESASTNQTSMYLCASSFLGESETQYFGPGTRLLVL.

The chain is built from TRBV6-5 and TRBJ2-6; TRBD1 might be the D (6 bases). V lost 4 bases to trimming and J lost 1 base, with 8 bases between them. The CDR3 consists of 15 residues. The germline CDR1 and CDR2 sequences are MNHEY and SVGAGI. CDR3 region: CASSSGQSGANVLTF. Here the CDR3 DNA reads TGTGCCAGCAGTTCGGGACAATCTGGGGCCAACGTCCTGACTTTC.

The V call is TRBV9, the J call TRBJ2-7, with TRBD2 identical over 11 bases. This CDR3 contains 15 residues. Trimming at V came to 3 bases and at J to 4 bases, leaving 6 bases not matched to a gene. Germline CDR1 is SGDLS and CDR2 is YYNGEE. The CDR3 DNA reads as TGTGCCAGCAGCGAGGGGACTAGCGGAAATTACGAGCAGTACTTC. This encodes CASSEGTSGNYEQYF.

The V gene is TRBV7-2, the J gene TRBJ1-1, with D maybe TRBD1 (6 bases). The V and J ends lost 4 bases and 1 base respectively, with 16 bases between them. The CDR3 is 16 residues long. From germline, CDR1 is SGHTA and CDR2 FQGNSA. CDR3 DNA: TGTGCCAGCAGCTCATCGGGGGGCAGGGAGAACACTGAAGCTTTCTTT. It codes for CASSSSGGRENTEAFF.